The present T cell receptor (beta chain) was sequenced within a study of blood T cell dynamics during melanoma immunotherapy. About the study: First-line therapy was either pembrolizumab or nivolumab with ipilimumab for metastatic melanoma. Study findings and constraints: The study could not tell melanoma-specific clones from general immune activation.

This clone was counted between two and nine times. The antigen is unknown. Every bulk PBMC sample received the same 350 ng of DNA. The repertoire was sequenced with immunoSEQ multiplex PCR; TCRdb's copy has only in-frame clones and lacks some. This sample has approximately 6,100 clones, with about 90% found just once. The time point denotes: pre-treatment baseline. No patient had earlier systemic cancer treatment, concurrent immunosuppressants, or another active cancer. V was pared by 1 base and J by 7 bases, with 11 bases between. The CDR3 is 13 amino acids. Germline CDR1 reads SGHDT; CDR2 reads YYEEEE.

The sample consisted of blood, taken from a patient treated with checkpoint blockade. The receptor's source is a human donor with melanoma. The chain joins TRBV5-6 to TRBJ1-1; D remains ambiguous. The CDR3 DNA sequence: TGTGCCAGCAGCTTGAGCAGCTGGGGTGAAGCTTTCTTT. Translating it yields CASSLSSWGEAFF.